This T cell receptor (beta chain) was sequenced during a study of T cells in Graves' hyperthyroidism and ophthalmopathy (dated by TCRdb to about 2019). Describing the broader study: Peripheral blood samples were taken at initial diagnosis, before any treatment was given. TCR V-J signatures able to tell the groups apart were searched for in a discovery cohort of around 95 patients, of whom roughly 42 had Graves' ophthalmopathy and about 55 had stable Graves' hyperthyroidism. The study also compared thyroid tissue and blood T-cell repertoires from a handful of Graves' hyperthyroidism patients. Once sampling was done, hyperthyroidism patients were given methimazole at a starting dose of 30 mg daily, whereas ophthalmopathy patients were given high-dose intravenous methylprednisolone. Prospective prediction of ophthalmopathy was tested in an independent validation cohort of 18 hyperthyroidism patients and roughly 16 patients who later progressed to ophthalmopathy. The paper reports TCR Vbeta CDR3 sequencing of approximately 140 peripheral blood samples: around 45 ophthalmopathy, fewer than 80 hyperthyroidism and about 17 progressor patients. The 75 to 100 discovery patients were divided at random into training and test sets in a 7:3 ratio.

This clonotype was observed a few times. Its antigen is unknown. Base-call qualities are not available, and no considerably larger clone is one nucleotide away. CDR1 and CDR2 are read off the germline V gene as SGHDN and FVKESK. Trimming accounts for 0 bases at V and 7 bases at J, while the number of junction bases matched to no gene is 10. From the cysteine through the phenylalanine, the CDR3 covers 16 amino acids. Just the 48-base CDR3 DNA is kept, in frame starting at base 1. A patient counted as having stable Graves' hyperthyroidism if no progression to ophthalmopathy occurred over 18 months of follow-up. Hyperthyroidism patients were newly diagnosed, had a disease duration of under 2 months, and were aged 18 to 65 years. Any patient with an uncontrolled infection, another autoimmune disease, pregnancy or lactation was excluded. Diagnoses relied on clinical symptoms, serum thyroxine and TRAb, thyroid ultrasound and orbital computed tomography. PBMCs were isolated from more than 8 ml of fresh peripheral blood by Ficoll-Paque density gradient centrifugation. Trizol reagent was used to extract total RNA, and RNA quality was then checked on an Agilent 2100 Bioanalyzer.

Paper-wide results and their limitations: Most expanded thyroid clonotypes (frequency above 0.001) were also found in blood, which suggests that blood repertoires may mirror thyroid immune responses. During validation, the model predicted progression to ophthalmopathy a median of around 7 months ahead of onset, with 70.59% sensitivity and about 72% specificity. Ophthalmopathy was separated from stable hyperthyroidism by a 13 V-J signature model, with about 86% sensitivity and about 81% specificity obtained in cross-validation and 80%/75% obtained in testing. No statistical method was used to fix the sample size in advance, and group allocation was not hidden from the investigators.

Amplification of TCR beta CDR3 regions was carried out from RNA transcripts. A first-round RT-PCR of the TCR CDR3 used the HTBI primer set with the Qiagen OneStep RT-PCR kit. A second multiplex PCR round built the libraries, followed by size selection and purification. The libraries were sequenced on an Illumina HiSeq2000 using paired-end 100 bp reads. In the source study's methods: SOAPnuke was used to process the raw data, with reads discarded if the reads contained adapters or uncalled bases, had a mean Phred below 15, or lacked an exact constant-primer or identifier match. COPE v1.2.5 was used to merge the high-quality paired reads, and each unique nucleotide sequence was defined as a clonotype. MiTCR v1.1 was used to align the clonotypes against IMGT TRBV, TRBD and TRBJ reference segments. The analysis was restricted to V-J combinations with a frequency above 0.0001, which together covered over 99% of the repertoires. The TCS score was defined as F50 (clonal expansion) divided by E x V (chaos), with BLOSUM62-based TCRdist calculated between CDR3 peptides within each V-J. Welch's t-statistics and random forest reduced roughly 540 V-J features to under 15, which were used in a naive Bayes classifier (R e1071). Thyroid-blood repertoire similarity was quantified with the Morisita-Horn index. TCRdb itself trimmed the public reads at Q25 with fastp, ran MiXCR and retained productive beta chains. Here each entry gathers all rows of one CDR3 protein and keeps the most common genes and DNA. None of the V and J calls come from the authors' own analysis; TCRdb made them. For this sample the table gives hundreds of thousands of distinct CDR3 sequences, of which over 35% were detected only once. The ten largest clones take up 8% to 9% of the sample.

The sequenced material came from blood. The chain employs TRBV14 and TRBJ1-1; 8 central nucleotides agree with TRBD1. The clonotype originates from a man aged 18 to 30 with Graves' hyperthyroidism. The CDR3 protein is CASSQDLLGRGREAFF. The DNA reads TGTGCCAGCAGCCAAGATCTCCTGGGCAGGGGGCGTGAAGCTTTCTTT.